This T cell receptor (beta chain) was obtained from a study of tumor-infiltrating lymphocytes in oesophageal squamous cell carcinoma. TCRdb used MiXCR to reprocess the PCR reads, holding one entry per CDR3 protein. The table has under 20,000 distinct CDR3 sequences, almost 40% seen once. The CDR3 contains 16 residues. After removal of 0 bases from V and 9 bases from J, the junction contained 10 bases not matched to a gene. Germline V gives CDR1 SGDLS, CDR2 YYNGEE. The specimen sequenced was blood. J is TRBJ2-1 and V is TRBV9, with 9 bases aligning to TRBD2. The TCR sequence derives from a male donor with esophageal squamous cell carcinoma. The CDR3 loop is CASSVGLAGGVGEQFF. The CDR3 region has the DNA TGTGCCAGCAGCGTAGGACTTGCGGGAGGGGTTGGTGAGCAGTTCTTC.